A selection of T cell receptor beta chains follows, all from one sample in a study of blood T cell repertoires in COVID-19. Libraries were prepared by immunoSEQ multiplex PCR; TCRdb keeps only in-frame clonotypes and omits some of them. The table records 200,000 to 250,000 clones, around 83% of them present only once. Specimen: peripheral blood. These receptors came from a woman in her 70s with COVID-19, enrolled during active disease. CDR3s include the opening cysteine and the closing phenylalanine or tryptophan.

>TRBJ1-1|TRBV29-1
CSVDADRVGAFF
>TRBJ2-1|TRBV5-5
CASSFFSGSNNEQFF
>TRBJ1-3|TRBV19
CASSSRTRQGSGNTIYF
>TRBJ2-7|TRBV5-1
CASSTGLVAVEQYF
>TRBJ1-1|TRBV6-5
CASSSTDRGHVTEAFF
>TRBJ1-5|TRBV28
CASSKIDRLNQPQHF
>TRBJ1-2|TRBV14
CASRAPGGNGYTF
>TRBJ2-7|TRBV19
CASSQREKDEQYF
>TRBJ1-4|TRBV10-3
CAISEKGFEKLFF
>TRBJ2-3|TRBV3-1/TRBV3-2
CASSLLSGASTDTQYF
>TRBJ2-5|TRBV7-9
CASSRRGVAGMEETQYF
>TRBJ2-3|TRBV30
CAWSVRGRLAGGDTQYF
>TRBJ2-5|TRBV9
CASSAGLAGDYGETQYF
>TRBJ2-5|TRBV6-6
CASSSSAYQETQYF
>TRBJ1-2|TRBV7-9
CASSNDRGQSGYTF
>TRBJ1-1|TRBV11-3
CASSLGQGGEAFF
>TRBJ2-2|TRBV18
CASSLQGANTGELFF
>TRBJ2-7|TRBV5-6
CASSFRRGVSYEQYF
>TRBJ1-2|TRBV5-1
CASSQTGTNYGYTF
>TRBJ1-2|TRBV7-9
CASSLNIDRADGYTF
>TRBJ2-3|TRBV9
CASSARDTQYF
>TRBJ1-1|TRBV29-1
CSVIMNTEAFF
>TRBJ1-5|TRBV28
CASSLDGGQPQHF
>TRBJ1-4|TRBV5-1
CASSFPDKREKLFF
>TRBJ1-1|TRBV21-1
CASTGRANTEAFF
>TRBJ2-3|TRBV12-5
CASGPGGASSTDTQYF
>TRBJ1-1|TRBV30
CAWFGQGRARSTEAFF
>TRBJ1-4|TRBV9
CASSNRGTNEKLFF
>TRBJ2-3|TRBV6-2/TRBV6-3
CASSFLAANTDTQYF
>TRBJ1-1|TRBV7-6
CASSFPSPGQGAPREGTEAFF
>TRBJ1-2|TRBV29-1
CSVEPPTRTGGSGYTF
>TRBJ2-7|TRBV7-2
CASSFRWTSDYEQYF
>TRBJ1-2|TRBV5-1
CASSLGDRVYPNYGYTF
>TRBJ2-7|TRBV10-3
CAISESENEQYF
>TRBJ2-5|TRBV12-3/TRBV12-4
CASREREVATQYF
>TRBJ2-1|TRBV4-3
CASSQEGLAGGEQFF
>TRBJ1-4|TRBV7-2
CASSSTGDGRLWEKLFF
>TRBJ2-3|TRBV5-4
CASSPPGGPSVADTQYF
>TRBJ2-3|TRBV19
CASKALDRGRDTQYF
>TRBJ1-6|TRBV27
CASSLSLGQGNSPLHF
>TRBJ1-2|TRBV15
CATSRGAGGLNYGYTF
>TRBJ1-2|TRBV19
CASSIPMQGSVYYGYTF
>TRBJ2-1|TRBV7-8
CASSSSGSPYNEQFF
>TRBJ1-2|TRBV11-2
CASSSIGTASNYGYTF
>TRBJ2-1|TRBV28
CASSSRWPKNNEQFF
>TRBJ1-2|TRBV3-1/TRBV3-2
CASSQFQGDGYTF
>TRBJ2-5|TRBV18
CASSPGDRGETQYF
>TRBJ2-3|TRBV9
CASSLRDRPTDTQYF
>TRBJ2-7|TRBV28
CASSLTGAYEQYF
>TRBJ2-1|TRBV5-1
CASSAGTSGRAFEQFF
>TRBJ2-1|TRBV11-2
CASSAGTGKEFF